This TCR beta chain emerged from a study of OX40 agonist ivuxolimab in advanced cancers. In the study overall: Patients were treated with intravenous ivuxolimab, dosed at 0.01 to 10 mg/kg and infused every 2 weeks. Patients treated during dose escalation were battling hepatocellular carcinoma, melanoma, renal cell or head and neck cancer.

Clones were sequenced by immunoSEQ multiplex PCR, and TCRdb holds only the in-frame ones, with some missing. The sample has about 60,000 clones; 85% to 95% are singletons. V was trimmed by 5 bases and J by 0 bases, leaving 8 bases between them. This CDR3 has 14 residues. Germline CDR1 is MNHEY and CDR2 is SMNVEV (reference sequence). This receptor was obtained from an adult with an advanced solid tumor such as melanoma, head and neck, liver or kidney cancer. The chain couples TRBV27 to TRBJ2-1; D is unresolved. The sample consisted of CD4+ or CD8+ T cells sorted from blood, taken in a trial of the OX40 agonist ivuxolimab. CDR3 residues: CASSESSSYNEQFF. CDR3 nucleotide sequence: TGTGCCAGCAGTGAGTCTAGCTCCTACAATGAGCAGTTCTTC.